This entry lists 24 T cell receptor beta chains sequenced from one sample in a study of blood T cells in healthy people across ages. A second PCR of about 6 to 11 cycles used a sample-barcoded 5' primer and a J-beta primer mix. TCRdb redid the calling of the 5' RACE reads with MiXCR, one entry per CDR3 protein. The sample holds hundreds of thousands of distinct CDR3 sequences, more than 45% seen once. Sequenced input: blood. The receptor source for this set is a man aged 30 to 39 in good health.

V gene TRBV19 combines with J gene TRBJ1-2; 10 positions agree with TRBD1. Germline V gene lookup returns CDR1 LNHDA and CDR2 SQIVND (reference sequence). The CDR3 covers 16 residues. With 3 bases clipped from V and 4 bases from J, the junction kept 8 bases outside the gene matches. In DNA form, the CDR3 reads TGTGCCAGTAGTATGACAGGGGGCGGACGGCTCTATGGCTACACCTTC. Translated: CASSMTGGGRLYGYTF.

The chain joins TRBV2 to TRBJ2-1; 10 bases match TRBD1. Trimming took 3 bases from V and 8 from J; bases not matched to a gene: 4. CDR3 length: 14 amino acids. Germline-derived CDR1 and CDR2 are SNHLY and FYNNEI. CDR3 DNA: TGTGCCAGCAGTGAGAGGGACAGGGGTGATGAGCAGTTCTTC. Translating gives CASSERDRGDEQFF.

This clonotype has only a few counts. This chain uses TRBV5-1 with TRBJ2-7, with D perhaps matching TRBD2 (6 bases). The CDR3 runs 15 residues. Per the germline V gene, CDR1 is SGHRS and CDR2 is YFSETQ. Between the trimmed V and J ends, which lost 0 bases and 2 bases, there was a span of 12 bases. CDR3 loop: CASSLDGGDPYEQYF. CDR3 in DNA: TGCGCCAGCAGCTTGGATGGCGGGGACCCCTACGAGCAGTACTTC.

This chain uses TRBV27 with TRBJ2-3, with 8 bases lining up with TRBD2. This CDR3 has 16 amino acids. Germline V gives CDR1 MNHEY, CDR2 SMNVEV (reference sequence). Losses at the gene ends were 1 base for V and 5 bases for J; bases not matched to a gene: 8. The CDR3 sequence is CASSLLLAGGGDTQYF. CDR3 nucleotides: TGTGCCAGCAGTTTATTATTGGCGGGAGGTGGAGATACGCAGTATTTT.

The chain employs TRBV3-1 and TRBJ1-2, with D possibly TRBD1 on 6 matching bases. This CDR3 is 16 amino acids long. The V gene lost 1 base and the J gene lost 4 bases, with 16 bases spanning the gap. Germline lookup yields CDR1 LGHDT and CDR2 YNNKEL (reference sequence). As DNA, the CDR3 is TGTGCCAGCAGCCAAGGAGTGGGGGCCCGATTCTATGGCTACACCTTC. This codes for CASSQGVGARFYGYTF. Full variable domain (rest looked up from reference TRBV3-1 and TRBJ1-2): DTAVSQTPKYLVTQMGNDKSIKCEQNLGHDTMYWYKQDSKKFLKIMFSYNNKELIINETVPNRFSPKSPDKAHLNLHINSLELGDSAVYFCASSQGVGARFYGYTFGSGTRLTVV.

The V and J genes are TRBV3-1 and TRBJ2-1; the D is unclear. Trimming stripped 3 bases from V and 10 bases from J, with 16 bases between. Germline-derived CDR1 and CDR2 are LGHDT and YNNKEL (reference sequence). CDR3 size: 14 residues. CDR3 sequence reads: CASSQNSGPEEQFF. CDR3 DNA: TGTGCCAGCAGCCAGAATTCTGGGCCGGAAGAGCAGTTCTTC.

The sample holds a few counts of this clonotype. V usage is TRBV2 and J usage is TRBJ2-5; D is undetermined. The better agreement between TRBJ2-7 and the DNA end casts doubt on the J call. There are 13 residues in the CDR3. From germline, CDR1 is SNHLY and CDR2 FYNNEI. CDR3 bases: TGTGCCAGCAGTGTCAGTCCTCTAACCGAGCAGTACTTC. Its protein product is CASSVSPLTEQYF.

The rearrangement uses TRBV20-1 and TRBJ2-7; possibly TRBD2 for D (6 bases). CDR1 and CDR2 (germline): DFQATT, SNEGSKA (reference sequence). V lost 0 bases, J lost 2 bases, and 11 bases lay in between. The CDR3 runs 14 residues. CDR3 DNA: TGCAGTGCTAGAGAACCGACTAGTACCTACGAGCAGTACTTC. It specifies CSAREPTSTYEQYF.

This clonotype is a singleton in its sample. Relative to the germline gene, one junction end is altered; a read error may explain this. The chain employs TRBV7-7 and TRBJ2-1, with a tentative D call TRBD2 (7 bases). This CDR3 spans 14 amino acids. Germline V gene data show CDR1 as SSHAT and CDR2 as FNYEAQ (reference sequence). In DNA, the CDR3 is TGTGCTAGCAGCTTAGGGGGGGCGCCCAATGAGCAGTTCTTC. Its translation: CASSLGGAPNEQFF.

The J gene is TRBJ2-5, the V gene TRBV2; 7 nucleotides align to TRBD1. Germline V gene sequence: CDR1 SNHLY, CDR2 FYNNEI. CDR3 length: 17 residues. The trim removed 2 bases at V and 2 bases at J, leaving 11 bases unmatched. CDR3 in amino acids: CASSELWARQGQETQYF. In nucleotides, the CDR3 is TGTGCCAGCAGTGAATTGTGGGCTCGACAGGGACAAGAGACCCAGTACTTC.

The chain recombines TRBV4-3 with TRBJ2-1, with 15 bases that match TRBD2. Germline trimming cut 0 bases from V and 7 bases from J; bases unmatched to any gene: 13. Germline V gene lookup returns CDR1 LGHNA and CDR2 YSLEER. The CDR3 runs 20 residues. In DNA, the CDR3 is TGCGCCAGCAGCCAAGACCCGGGACTAGCGGGAGGAGGCCATTGGAATGAGCAGTTCTTC. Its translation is CASSQDPGLAGGGHWNEQFF.

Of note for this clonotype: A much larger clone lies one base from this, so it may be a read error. The CDR3 region is CSASQSNQPQHF. The CDR3 DNA sequence: TGCAGTGCTAGTCAGAGCAATCAGCCCCAGCATTTT. V usage is TRBV20-1 and J usage is TRBJ1-5; D is uncertain. Trimming pared 3 bases from V and 1 base from J, leaving 4 bases between. Germline assignment: CDR1 DFQATT and CDR2 SNEGSKA (reference sequence). The CDR3 length is 12 residues.

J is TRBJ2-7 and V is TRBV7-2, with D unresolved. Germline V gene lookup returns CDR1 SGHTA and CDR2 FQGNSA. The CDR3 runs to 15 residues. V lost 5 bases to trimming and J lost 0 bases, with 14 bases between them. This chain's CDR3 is CASSNKPGNSYEQYF. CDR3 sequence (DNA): TGTGCCAGCAGCAACAAACCCGGTAACTCCTACGAGCAGTACTTC. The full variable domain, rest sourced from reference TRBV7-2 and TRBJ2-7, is GAGVSQSPSNKVTEKGKDVELRCDPISGHTALYWYRQSLGQGLEFLIYFQGNSAPDKSGLPSDRFSAERTGGSVSTLTIQRTQQEDSAVYLCASSNKPGNSYEQYFGPGTRLTVT.

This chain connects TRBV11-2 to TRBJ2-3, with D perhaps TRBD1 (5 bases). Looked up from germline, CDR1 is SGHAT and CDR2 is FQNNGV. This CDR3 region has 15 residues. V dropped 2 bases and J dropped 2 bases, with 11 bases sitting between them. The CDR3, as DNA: TGTGCCAGCAGCTTAAGGCAGGGCGTCACAGATACGCAGTATTTT. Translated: CASSLRQGVTDTQYF.

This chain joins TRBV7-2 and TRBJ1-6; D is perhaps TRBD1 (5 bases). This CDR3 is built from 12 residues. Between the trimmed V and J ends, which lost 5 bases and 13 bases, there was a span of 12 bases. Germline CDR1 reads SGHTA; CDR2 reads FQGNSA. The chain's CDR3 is CASSLGGLPLHF. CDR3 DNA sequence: TGTGCCAGCAGCCTCGGGGGGTTGCCCCTCCACTTT.

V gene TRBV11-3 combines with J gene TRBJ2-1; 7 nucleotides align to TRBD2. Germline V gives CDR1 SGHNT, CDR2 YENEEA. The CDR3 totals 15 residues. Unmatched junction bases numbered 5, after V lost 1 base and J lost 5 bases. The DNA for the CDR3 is TGTGCCAGCAGCTTAGGACTAGCCCACAACAATGAGCAGTTCTTC. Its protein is CASSLGLAHNNEQFF.

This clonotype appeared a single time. The CDR3 DNA is TGCAGTGCCGAGACAAGGCCGGGATACGAGCAGTACTTC. Amino acids: CSAETRPGYEQYF. J is TRBJ2-7 and V is TRBV20-1, with D possibly being TRBD2 (5 bases). The CDR3 spans 13 residues. Per germline, CDR1 DFQATT and CDR2 SNEGSKA (reference sequence). The V and J ends lost 6 bases and 4 bases respectively, with 16 bases between them.

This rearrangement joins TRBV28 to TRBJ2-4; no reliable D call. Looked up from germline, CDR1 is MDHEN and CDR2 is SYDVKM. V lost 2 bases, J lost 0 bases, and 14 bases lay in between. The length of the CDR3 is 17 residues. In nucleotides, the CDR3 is TGTGCCAGCAGTTTAATTGACGGAAACTTAGCCAAAAACATTCAGTACTTC. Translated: CASSLIDGNLAKNIQYF.

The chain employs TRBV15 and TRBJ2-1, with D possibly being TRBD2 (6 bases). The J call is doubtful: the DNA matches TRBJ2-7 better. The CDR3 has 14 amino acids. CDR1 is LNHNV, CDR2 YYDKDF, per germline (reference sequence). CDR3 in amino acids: CATSRDYSYNEQYF. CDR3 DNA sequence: TGTGCCACCAGCAGGGACTACTCCTACAATGAGCAGTACTTC.

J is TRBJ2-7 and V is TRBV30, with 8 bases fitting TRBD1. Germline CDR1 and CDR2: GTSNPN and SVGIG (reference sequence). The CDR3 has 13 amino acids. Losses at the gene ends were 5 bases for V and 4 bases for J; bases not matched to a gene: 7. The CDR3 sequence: CAWAATGVYEQYF. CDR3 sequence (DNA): TGTGCCTGGGCGGCGACAGGGGTGTACGAGCAGTACTTC.

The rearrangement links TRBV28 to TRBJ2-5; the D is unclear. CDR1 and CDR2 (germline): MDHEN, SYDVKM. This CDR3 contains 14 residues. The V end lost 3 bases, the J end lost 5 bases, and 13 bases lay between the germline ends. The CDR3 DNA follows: TGTGCCAGCAGTTTTCCGGGCAAGAGGGAGACCCAGTACTTC. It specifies CASSFPGKRETQYF.

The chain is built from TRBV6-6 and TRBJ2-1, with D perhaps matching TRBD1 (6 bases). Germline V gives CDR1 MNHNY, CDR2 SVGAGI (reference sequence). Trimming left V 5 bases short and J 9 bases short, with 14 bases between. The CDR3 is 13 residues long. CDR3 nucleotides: TGTGCCAGCAGTCGCAACCGAGGGGGTGAGCAGTTCTTC. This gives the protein CASSRNRGGEQFF.

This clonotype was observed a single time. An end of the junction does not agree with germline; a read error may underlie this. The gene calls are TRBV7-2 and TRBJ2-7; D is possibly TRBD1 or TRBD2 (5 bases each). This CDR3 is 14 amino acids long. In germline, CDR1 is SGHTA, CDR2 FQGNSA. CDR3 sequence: CASSVALVGTEQYF. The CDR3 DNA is TGTGCCAGCAGCGTAGCGCTGGTGGGGACCGAGCAGTACTTC.

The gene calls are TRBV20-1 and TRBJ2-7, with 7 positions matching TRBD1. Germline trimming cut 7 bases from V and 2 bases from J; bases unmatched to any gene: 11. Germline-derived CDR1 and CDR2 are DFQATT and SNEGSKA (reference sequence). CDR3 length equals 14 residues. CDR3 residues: CSVPTGYGTYEQYF. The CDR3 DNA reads TGCAGTGTCCCGACAGGGTATGGCACCTACGAGCAGTACTTC.